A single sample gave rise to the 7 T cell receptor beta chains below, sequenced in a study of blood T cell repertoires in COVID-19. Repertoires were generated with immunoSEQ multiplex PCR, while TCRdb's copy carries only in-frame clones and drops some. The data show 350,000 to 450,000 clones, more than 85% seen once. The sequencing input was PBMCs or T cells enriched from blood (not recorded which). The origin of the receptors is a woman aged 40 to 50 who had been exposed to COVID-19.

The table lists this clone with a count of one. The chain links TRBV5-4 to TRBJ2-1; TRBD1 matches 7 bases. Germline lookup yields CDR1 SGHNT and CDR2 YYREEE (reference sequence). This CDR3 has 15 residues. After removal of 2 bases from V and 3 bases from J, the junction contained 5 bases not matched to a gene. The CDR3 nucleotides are TGTGCCAGCAGCTTAGGGACAGAGATCTACAATGAGCAGTTCTTC. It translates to CASSLGTEIYNEQFF.

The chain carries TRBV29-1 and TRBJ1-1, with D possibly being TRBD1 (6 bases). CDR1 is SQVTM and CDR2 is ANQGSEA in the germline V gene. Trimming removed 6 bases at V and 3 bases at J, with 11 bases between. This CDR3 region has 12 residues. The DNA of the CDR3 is TGCAGCGTGAAGGGACATCACACTGAAGCTTTCTTT. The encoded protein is CSVKGHHTEAFF.

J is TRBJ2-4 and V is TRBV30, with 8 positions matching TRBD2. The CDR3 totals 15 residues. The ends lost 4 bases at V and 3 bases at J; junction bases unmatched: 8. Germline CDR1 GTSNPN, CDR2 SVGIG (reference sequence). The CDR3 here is CAWTFGGADKNIQYF. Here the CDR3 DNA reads TGTGCCTGGACGTTCGGGGGGGCCGACAAAAACATTCAGTACTTC.

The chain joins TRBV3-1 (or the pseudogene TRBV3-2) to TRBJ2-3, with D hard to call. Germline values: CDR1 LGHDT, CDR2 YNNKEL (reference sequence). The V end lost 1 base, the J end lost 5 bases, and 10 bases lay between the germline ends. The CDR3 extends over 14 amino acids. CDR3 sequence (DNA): TGTGCCAGCAGCCAAGGAGGTATGAGAGATACGCAGTATTTT. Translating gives CASSQGGMRDTQYF.

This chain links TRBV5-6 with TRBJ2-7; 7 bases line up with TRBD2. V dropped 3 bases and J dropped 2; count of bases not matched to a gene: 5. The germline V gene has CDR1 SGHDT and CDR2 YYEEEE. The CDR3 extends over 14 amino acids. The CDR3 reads CASSSAGGAYEQYF. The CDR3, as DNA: TGTGCCAGCAGCTCGGCTGGGGGGGCCTACGAGCAGTACTTC.

Written as DNA, the CDR3 is TGCGCCAGCAGTGATGACGGGACAGGGGAGACGGATACGCAGTATTTT. Encoded protein: CASSDDGTGETDTQYF. The gene calls are TRBV10-1 and TRBJ2-3; 10 bases agree with TRBD1. CDR3 length: 16 amino acids. Germline V gene data show CDR1 as WNHNN and CDR2 as SYGVQD (reference sequence). The trim removed 3 bases at V and 6 bases at J, leaving 9 bases unmatched.

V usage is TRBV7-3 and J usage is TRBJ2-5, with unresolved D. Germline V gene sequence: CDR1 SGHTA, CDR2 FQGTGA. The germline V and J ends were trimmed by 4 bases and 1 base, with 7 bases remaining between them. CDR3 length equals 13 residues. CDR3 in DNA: TGTGCCAGCAGCTCATTTAGCCAAGAGACCCAGTACTTC. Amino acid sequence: CASSSFSQETQYF.